This T cell receptor (beta chain) was recorded in a study of somatic mutations in cytotoxic T cells in rheumatoid arthritis. Produced via immunoSEQ multiplex PCR; TCRdb's table is partial and in-frame only. The sample includes around 19,000 clones, roughly 84% seen only once; the top ten take about 19%. The V and J ends lost 3 bases and 4 bases respectively, with 11 bases between them. The germline CDR1 and CDR2 sequences are MRHNA and SNTAGT. This CDR3 has 14 amino acids. This clone was picked up one time. Positive selection with magnetic beads achieved the isolation of CD4+ and CD8+ cells, followed by a flow cytometry check of purity.

This receptor was identified in a woman in her forties or fifties in good health. The material sequenced was CD8+ T cells sorted from blood. The chain is built from TRBV6-4 and TRBJ2-3, with D perhaps matching TRBD2 (6 bases). CDR3 coding DNA: TGTGCCAGCAGTGAAGTGTCGGGGGCAGATACGCAGTATTTT. This encodes CASSEVSGADTQYF.